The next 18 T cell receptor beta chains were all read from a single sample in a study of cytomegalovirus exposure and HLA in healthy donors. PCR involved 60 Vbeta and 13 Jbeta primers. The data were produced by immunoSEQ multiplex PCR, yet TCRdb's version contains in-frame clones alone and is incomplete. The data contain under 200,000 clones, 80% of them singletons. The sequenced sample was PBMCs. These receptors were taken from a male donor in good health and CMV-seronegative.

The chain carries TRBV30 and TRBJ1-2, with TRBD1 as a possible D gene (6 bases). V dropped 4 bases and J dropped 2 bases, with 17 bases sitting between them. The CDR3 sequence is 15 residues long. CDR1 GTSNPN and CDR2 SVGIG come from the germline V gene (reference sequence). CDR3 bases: TGTGCCTGGACCACCCCCGGCAGGGGCAACTATGGCTACACCTTC. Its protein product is CAWTTPGRGNYGYTF.

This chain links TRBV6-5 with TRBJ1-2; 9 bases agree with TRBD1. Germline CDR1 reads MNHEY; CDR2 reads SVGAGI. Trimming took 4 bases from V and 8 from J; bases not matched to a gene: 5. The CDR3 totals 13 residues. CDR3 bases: TGTGCCAGCAGTTGGGACAGGGCGTACGGCTACACCTTC. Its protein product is CASSWDRAYGYTF.

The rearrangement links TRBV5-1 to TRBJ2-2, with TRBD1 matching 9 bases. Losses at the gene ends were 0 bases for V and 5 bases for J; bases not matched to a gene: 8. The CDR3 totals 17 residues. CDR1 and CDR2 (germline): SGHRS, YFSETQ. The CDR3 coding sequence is TGCGCCAGCAGCTTGGCTCCCGGGACAGGGAGTACCGGGGAGCTGTTTTTT. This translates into CASSLAPGTGSTGELFF.

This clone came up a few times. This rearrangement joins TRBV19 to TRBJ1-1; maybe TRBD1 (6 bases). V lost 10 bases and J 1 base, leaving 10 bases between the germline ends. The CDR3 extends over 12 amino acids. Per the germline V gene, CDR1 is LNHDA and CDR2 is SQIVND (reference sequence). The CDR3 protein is CATKGGNTEAFF. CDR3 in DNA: TGTGCCACAAAAGGGGGGAACACTGAAGCTTTCTTT. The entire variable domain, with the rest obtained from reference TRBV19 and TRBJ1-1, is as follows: DGGITQSPKYLFRKEGQNVTLSCEQNLNHDAMYWYRQDPGQGLRLIYYSQIVNDFQKGDIAEGYSVSREKKESFPLTVTSAQKNPTAFYLCATKGGNTEAFFGQGTRLTVV.

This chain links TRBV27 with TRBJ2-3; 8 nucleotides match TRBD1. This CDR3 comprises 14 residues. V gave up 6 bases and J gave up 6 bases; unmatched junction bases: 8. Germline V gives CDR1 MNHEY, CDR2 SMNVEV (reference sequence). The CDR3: CASSRTGQLDTQYF. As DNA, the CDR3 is TGTGCCAGCAGCAGGACAGGGCAATTGGATACGCAGTATTTT.

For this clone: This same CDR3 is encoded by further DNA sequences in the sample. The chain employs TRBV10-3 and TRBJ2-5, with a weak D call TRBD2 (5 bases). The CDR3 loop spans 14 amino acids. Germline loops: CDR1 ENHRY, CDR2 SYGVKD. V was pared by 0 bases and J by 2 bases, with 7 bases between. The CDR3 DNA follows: TGTGCCATCAGTGAGTCGAGAGGGCAAGAGACCCAGTACTTC. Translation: CAISESRGQETQYF.

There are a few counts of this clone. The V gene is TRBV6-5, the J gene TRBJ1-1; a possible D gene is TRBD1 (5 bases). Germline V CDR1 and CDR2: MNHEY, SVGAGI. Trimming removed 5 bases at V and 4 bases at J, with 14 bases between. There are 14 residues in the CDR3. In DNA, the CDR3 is TGTGCCAGCAGTGGCTCGCGGGGCGGCACTGAAGCTTTCTTT. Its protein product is CASSGSRGGTEAFF.

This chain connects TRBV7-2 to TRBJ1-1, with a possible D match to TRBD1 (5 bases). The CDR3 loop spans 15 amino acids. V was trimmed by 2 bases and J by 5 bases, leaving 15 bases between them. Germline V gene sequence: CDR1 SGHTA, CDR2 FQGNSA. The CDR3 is CASSLMFQGNTEAFF. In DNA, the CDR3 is TGTGCCAGCAGCTTAATGTTTCAGGGTAATACTGAAGCTTTCTTT.

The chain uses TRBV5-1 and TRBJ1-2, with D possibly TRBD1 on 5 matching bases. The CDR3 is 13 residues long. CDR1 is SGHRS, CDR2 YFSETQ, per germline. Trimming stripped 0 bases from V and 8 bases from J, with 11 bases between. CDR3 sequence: CASSLAAGQGYTF. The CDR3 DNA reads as TGCGCCAGCAGCTTGGCTGCAGGGCAGGGCTACACCTTC.

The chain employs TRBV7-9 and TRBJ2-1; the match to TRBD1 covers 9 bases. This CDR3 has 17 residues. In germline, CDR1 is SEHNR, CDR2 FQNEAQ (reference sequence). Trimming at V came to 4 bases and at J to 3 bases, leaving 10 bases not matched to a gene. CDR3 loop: CASSSSGQGTDYNEQFF. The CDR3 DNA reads TGTGCCAGCAGCTCCTCGGGACAGGGAACCGACTACAATGAGCAGTTCTTC.

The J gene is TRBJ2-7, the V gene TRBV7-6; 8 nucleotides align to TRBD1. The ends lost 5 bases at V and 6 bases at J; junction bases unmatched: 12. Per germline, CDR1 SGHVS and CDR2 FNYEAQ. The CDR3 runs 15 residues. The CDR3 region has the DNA TGTGCCAGCAGCCCCCTAGGACAGGGCGTGGGCGAGCAGTACTTC. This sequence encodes CASSPLGQGVGEQYF. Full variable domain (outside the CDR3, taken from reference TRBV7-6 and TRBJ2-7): GAGVSQSPRYKVTKRGQDVALRCDPISGHVSLYWYRQALGQGPEFLTYFNYEAQQDKSGLPNDRFSAERPEGSISTLTIQRTEQRDSAMYRCASSPLGQGVGEQYFGPGTRLTVT.

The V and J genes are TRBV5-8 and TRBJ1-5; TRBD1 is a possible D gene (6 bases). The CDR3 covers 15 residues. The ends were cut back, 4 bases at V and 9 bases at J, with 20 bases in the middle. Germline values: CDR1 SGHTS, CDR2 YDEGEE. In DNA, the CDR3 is TGTGCCAGCAGCCCAATGAAGGGGGGGTGGGTGCCCCAGCATTTT. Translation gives CASSPMKGGWVPQHF.

The CDR3 DNA reads as TGTGCCAGCAGTTACGGACAGGCTTCGGGCGAGCAGTACTTC. Translating gives CASSYGQASGEQYF. The chain joins TRBV6-5 to TRBJ2-7; 7 bases agree with TRBD1. The germline CDR1 and CDR2 sequences are MNHEY and SVGAGI. This CDR3 is built from 14 residues. Trimming cost V 2 bases and J 6 bases; bases outside gene matches: 7.

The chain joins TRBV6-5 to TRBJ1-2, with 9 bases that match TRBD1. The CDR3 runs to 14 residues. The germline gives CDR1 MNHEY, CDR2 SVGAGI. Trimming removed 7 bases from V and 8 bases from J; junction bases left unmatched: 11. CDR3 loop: CASKSGQGLRGYTF. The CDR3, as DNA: TGTGCCAGCAAGTCGGGACAGGGATTGAGGGGCTACACCTTC.

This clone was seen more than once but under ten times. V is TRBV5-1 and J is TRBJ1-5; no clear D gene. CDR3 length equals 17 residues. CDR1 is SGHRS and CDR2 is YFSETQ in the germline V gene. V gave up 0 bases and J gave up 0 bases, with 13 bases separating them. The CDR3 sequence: CASSLVGRKYSNQPQHF. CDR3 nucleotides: TGCGCCAGCAGCTTGGTGGGGAGGAAGTATAGCAATCAGCCCCAGCATTTT.

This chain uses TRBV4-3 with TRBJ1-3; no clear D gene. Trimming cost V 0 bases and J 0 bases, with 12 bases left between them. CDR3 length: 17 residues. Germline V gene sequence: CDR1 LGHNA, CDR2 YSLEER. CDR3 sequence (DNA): TGCGCCAGCAGCCAAGACCTCCGCCGGTTCTCTGGAAACACCATATATTTT. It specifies CASSQDLRRFSGNTIYF.

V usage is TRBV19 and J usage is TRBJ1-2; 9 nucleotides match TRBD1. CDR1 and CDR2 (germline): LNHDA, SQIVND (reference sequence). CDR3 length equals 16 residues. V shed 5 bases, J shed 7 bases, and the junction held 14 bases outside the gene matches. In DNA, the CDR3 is TGTGCCAGTAGTCCCCTTGTATCCACAGGGGGCGGTGGCTACACCTTC. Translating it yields CASSPLVSTGGGGYTF.

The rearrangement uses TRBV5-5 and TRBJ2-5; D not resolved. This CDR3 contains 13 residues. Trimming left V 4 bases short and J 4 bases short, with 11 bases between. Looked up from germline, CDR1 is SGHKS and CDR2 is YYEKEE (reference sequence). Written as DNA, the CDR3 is TGTGCCAGCAGCCTTGAGGCTGTAGAGACCCAGTACTTC. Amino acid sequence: CASSLEAVETQYF.